Shown below are 3 T cell receptor beta chains from a single sample sequenced in a study of T cell responses to AZD1222 COVID-19 vaccine. Using immunoSEQ multiplex PCR, the repertoire was profiled, and TCRdb retains in-frame clones only, with some absent. The data contain tens of thousands of clones, roughly nine tenths of them singletons. Specimen: peripheral blood, collected 28 days after the second AZD1222 dose. These receptors were collected from an adult who received the AZD1222 COVID-19 vaccine.

This chain links TRBV20-1 with TRBJ2-2; 7 nucleotides align to TRBD1. CDR3 length: 15 amino acids. Germline CDR1 is DFQATT and CDR2 is SNEGSKA (reference sequence). J was trimmed by 3 bases and V by 3 bases; bases with no gene match: 7. The CDR3 spells CSASRTGGDTGELFF. Written as DNA, the CDR3 is TGCAGTGCTAGTCGGACAGGTGGGGACACCGGGGAGCTGTTTTTT.

The chain combines TRBV3-1 (or the pseudogene TRBV3-2) with TRBJ2-6; D unresolved. CDR1 and CDR2 (germline): LGHDT, YNNKEL (reference sequence). With 4 bases removed from V and 3 bases from J, the gap between germline ends came to 10 bases. This CDR3 is 15 amino acids long. This chain's CDR3 is CASSPVSRGANVLTF. In DNA, the CDR3 is TGTGCCAGCAGCCCGGTCTCTCGTGGGGCCAACGTCCTGACTTTC.

The chain couples TRBV7-3 to TRBJ2-2; D not certain. V gave up 4 bases and J gave up 0 bases, with 9 bases separating them. This CDR3 is built from 15 residues. CDR1 and CDR2 from the germline V gene are SGHTA and FQGTGA. For the CDR3, the DNA is TGTGCCAGCAGCTCGCAAGGATCGAACACCGGGGAGCTGTTTTTT. It is translated as CASSSQGSNTGELFF.